This T cell receptor (beta chain) appears in the sequencing data of a study of Graves' ophthalmopathy and Graves' hyperthyroidism listed by TCRdb under 2018. Context from the whole study: Peripheral blood samples were taken at the time of initial diagnosis, before any treatment was given. The study used signatures of the TCR beta repertoire to tell Graves' ophthalmopathy apart from Graves' hyperthyroidism and to predict which patients would progress to ophthalmopathy. In roughly six hyperthyroidism patients, the T-cell repertoires found in thyroid tissue were compared with those found in blood. In total, over 130 blood samples were TCR-sequenced: approximately 40 ophthalmopathy, approximately 75 hyperthyroidism and roughly 17 hyperthyroidism-to-ophthalmopathy patients. The independent validation cohort included around 19 hyperthyroidism patients plus 17 patients who later progressed from hyperthyroidism to ophthalmopathy. Once sampling was done, hyperthyroidism patients were given methimazole at a starting dose of 30 mg daily, while ophthalmopathy patients were given high-dose intravenous methylprednisolone. To explore V-J signatures that separate ophthalmopathy from hyperthyroidism, a discovery set of about a hundred patients was enrolled, consisting of under 50 with ophthalmopathy and approximately 57 with stable hyperthyroidism. Overall study outcomes, separate from this receptor: Among expanded thyroid clonotypes with frequency above 0.001, most also showed up in blood, which suggests that blood repertoires may reflect the thyroid immune response. Sample size was not statistically predetermined, and group allocation was not concealed from the investigators. In validation, the model predicted ophthalmopathy progression with about 71% sensitivity and less than 80% specificity; about a dozen predicted patients were CT-confirmed with GO in a median of roughly 6.8 months. Ophthalmopathy was separated from stable hyperthyroidism by the 13-signature model with more than 85% sensitivity and about 81% specificity in cross-validation and with 80%/75% in the test set.

CDR1 MNHEY and CDR2 SVGAGI were looked up in the germline V gene. Trimming at the junction amounts to 4 bases on V and 0 bases on J, and the germline ends lie 9 bases apart. Including cysteine and phenylalanine, the CDR3 has 14 amino acids. The only DNA kept is the CDR3, 42 bases in frame from the first base. The ophthalmopathy patients had moderately to severely active disease, with a Clinical Activity Score of 3 or higher, a NOSPECS grade of 4 or higher, and a disease duration of less than 3 months. Anyone with other autoimmune diseases, uncontrolled infections, pregnancy or lactation was excluded from the study. Diagnosis was based on clinical symptoms, serum thyroxine, TRAb, thyroid ultrasound and orbital computed tomography. Ficoll-Paque density gradient centrifugation was used to isolate PBMCs from approximately 11 ml of fresh peripheral blood. Total RNA was extracted with Trizol reagent and quality-checked on an Agilent 2100 Bioanalyzer.

For repertoire sequencing, the TCR beta CDR3 regions were amplified from RNA transcripts. HTBI primers and the Qiagen OneStep RT-PCR kit were used in a first-round RT-PCR, which was followed by a second-round multiplex PCR, size selection and purification. Sequencing of the libraries was carried out on an Illumina HiSeq2000 in paired-end mode with 100 bp reads. The published analysis was carried out like this. SOAPnuke was used to process the reads, removing any read that contained adapters or uncalled bases, had a mean Phred below 15, or lacked an exact match to the constant primer or identifier. High-quality paired reads were merged with COPE v1.2.5. Each unique nucleotide sequence was defined as a clonotype, and clonotypes were aligned to IMGT TRB V, D and J references with MiTCR v1.1. The analysis was limited to V-J combinations with a frequency above 0.0001, which together covered roughly 99% of repertoires. For each V-J combination, a TCR clonal expansion and chaos score was defined as F50 clonal expansion divided by the chaos observed in the TCRdist matrix. Welch's t-statistics and random forest were used to reduce features to some 13 V-J combinations, which were fed into a naive Bayes classifier. Thyroid-blood repertoire similarity was quantified with the Morisita-Horn index. TCRdb cleaned the public reads at Q25 with fastp, built clones with MiXCR and kept in-frame beta chains. Under each unique CDR3 protein, matching rows form one entry showing the most common genes and DNA. TCRdb, not the original authors, processed these V and J calls. The sample contains 300,000 or so distinct CDR3 sequences, 17% of them found a single time. The ten largest clones represent approximately 13% of the sample.

This clonotype was seen many times. This clone's antigen is unknown. Base qualities are missing; no much larger clone stands one base away. The receptor chain draws on TRBV6-5 and TRBJ1-1; no D gene call is confident. Material for sequencing was peripheral blood. The source is an adult man with Graves' ophthalmopathy. The CDR3 has the sequence CASSWGRVNTEAFF. The DNA sequence is given as TGTGCCAGCAGTTGGGGAAGAGTGAACACTGAAGCTTTCTTT.